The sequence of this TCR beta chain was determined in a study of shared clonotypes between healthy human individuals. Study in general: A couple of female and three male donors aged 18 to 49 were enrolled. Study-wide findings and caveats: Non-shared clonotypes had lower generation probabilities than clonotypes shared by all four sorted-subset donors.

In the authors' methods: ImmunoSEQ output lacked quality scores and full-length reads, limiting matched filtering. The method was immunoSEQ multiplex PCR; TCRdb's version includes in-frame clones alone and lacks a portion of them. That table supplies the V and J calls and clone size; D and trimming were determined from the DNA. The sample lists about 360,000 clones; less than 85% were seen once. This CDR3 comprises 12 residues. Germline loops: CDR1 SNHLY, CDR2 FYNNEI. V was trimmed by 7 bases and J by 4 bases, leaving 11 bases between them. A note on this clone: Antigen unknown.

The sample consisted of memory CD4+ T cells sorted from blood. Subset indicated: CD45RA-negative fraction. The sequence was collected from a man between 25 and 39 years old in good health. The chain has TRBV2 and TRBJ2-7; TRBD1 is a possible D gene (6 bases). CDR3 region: CASTMTGYEQYF. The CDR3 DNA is TGTGCCAGCACAATGACAGGTTACGAGCAGTACTTC.